The T cell receptor beta chain under discussion was sequenced for a study of CD8 T cells in Susac syndrome. An input of 0.5 to 1 ug of RNA was subjected to reverse transcription using random hexamers. In TCRdb, the immunoSEQ multiplex PCR reads were re-called with MiXCR into one record per CDR3 protein. The data hold about 400,000 distinct CDR3 sequences, with around 83% observed a single time. The CDR3 runs 17 residues. The V gene lost 5 bases and the J gene lost 3 bases, with 22 bases spanning the gap. Germline loops: CDR1 MNHNS, CDR2 SASEGT. The multiple sclerosis control cohort comprised treatment-naive individuals presenting with stable or active relapsing-remitting disease.

Sequencing was done on a sample of CD8+ T cells from PBMCs. This sequence was found in a human donor with multiple sclerosis. The chain employs TRBV6-1 and TRBJ1-1; a possible D gene is TRBD1 (6 bases). The CDR3 bases are TGTGCCAGCAGTCCTCCAGGGGAGGGGGGGACCGACACTGAAGCTTTCTTT. It codes for CASSPPGEGGTDTEAFF.